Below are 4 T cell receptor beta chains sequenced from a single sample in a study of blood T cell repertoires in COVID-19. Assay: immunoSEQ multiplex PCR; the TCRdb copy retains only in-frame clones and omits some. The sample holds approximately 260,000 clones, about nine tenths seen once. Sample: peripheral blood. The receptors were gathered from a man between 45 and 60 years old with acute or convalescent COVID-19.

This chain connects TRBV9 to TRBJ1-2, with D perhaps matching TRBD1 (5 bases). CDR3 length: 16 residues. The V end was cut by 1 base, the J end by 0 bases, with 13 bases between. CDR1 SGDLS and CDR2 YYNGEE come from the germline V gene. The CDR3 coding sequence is TGTGCCAGCAGCGTAAGTAGGGGCGGGACTAACTATGGCTACACCTTC. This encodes CASSVSRGGTNYGYTF. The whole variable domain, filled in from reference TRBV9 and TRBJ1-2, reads DSGVTQTPKHLITATGQRVTLRCSPRSGDLSVYWYQQSLDQGLQFLIQYYNGEERAKGNILERFSAQQFPDLHSELNLSSLELGDSALYFCASSVSRGGTNYGYTFGSGTRLTVV.

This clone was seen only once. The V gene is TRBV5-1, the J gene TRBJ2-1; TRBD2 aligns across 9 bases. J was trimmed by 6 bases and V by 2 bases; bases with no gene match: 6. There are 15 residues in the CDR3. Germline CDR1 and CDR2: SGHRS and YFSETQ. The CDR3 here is CASSFGGGAGNEQFF. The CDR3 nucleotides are TGCGCCAGCAGCTTCGGCGGGGGGGCCGGCAATGAGCAGTTCTTC. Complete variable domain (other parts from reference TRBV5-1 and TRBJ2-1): KAGVTQTPRYLIKTRGQQVTLSCSPISGHRSVSWYQQTPGQGLQFLFEYFSETQRNKGNFPGRFSGRQFSNSRSEMNVSTLELGDSALYLCASSFGGGAGNEQFFGPGTRLTVL.

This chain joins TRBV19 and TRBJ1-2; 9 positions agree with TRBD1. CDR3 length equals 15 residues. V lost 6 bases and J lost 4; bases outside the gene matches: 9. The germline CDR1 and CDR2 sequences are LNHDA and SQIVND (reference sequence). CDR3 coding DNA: TGTGCCAGTAGAAAAGAACAGGGGGCTAGCTATGGCTACACCTTC. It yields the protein CASRKEQGASYGYTF.

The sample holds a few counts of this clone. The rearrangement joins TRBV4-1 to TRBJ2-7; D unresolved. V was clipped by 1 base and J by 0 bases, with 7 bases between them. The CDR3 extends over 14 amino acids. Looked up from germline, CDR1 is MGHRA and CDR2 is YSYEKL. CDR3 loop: CASSQGPSSYEQYF. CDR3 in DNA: TGCGCCAGCAGCCAAGGTCCTAGCTCCTACGAGCAGTACTTC.